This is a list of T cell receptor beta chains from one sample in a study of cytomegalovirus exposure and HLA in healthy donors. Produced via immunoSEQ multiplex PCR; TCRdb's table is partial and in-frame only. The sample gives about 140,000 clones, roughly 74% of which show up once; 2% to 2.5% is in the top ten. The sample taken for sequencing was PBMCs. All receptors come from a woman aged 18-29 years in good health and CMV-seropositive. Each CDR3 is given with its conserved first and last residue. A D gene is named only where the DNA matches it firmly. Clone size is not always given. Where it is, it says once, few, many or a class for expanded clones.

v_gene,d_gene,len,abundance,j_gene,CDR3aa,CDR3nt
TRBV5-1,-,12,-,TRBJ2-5,CASSLVRETQYF,TGCGCCAGCAGCTTGGTGAGGGAGACCCAGTACTTC
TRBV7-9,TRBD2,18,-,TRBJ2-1,CASSFGTSGLGSYNEQFF,TGTGCCAGCAGTTTCGGGACTAGCGGTCTGGGGTCCTACAATGAGCAGTTCTTC
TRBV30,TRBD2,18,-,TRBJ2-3,CAWSPGTSGGARTDTQYF,TGTGCCTGGAGTCCGGGGACTAGCGGGGGGGCCCGCACAGATACGCAGTATTTT
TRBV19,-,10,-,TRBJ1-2,CASYRLGYTF,TGTGCCAGCTATCGATTGGGCTACACCTTC
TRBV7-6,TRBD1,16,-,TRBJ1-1,CASSLDRTGVNTEAFF,TGTGCCAGCAGCTTAGACCGGACAGGGGTGAACACTGAAGCTTTCTTT
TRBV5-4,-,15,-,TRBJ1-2,CASSFPQVLPYGYTF,TGTGCCAGCAGCTTCCCTCAGGTTTTACCCTATGGCTACACCTTC
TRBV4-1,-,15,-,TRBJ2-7,CASSRELQGPYEQYF,TGCGCCAGCAGCCGAGAGTTACAGGGACCCTACGAGCAGTACTTC
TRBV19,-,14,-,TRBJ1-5,CASSTGQSNQPQHF,TGTGCCAGTAGTACCGGACAGAGCAATCAGCCCCAGCATTTT
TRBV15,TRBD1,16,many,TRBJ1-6,CATSRETGTGNSPLHF,TGTGCCACCAGCAGAGAGACTGGGACAGGCAATTCACCCCTCCACTTT
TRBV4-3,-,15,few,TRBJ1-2,CASSQDTGTYYGYTF,TGCGCCAGCAGCCAAGACACCGGGACATACTATGGCTACACCTTC
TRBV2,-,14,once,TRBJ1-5,CASSDRVSNQPQHF,TGTGCCAGCAGTGACAGGGTAAGCAATCAGCCCCAGCATTTT